A selection of T cell receptor beta chains follows, all from one sample in a study of shared clonotypes between healthy human individuals. Here immunoSEQ multiplex PCR was the method, and the copy in TCRdb shows in-frame clones only, minus some. The sample consists of about 2 million clones, 95% of them appearing once. Sequenced sample: naive CD4+ T cells sorted from blood. All receptors derive from a man aged 18-30 years in good health. CDR3s include the opening cysteine and the closing phenylalanine or tryptophan. The D gene is left open where the match is weak. Size is omitted from some rows. Given values are once, few, many or a class for expanded clones.

-	TRBV19	-	TRBJ2-1	TGTGCCAGTAGTATAGATCCGGGGAGGTGGGGGAATGAGCAGTTCTTC	CASSIDPGRWGNEQFF
-	TRBV21-1	-	TRBJ2-7	TGTGCCGGTCTTTGGCAGTACTTC	CAGLWQYF
-	TRBV4-1	-	TRBJ2-7	TGCGCCAGCAGCTCCGTAGCGCTCAACACCTACGAGCAGTACTTC	CASSSVALNTYEQYF
-	TRBV5-1	-	TRBJ2-5	TGCGCCAGCAGCTTGGAAGGGGGGCGGGAGACCCAGTACTTC	CASSLEGGRETQYF
TRBD1	TRBV2	-	TRBJ2-7	TGTGCCAGCAGACAATACGGACAGGGCCACGAGCAGTACTTC	CASRQYGQGHEQYF
TRBD2	TRBV7-8	-	TRBJ2-1	TGTGCCAGCAGCTTAAGCGGGGGGGCCGGGAATGAGCAGTTCTTC	CASSLSGGAGNEQFF
TRBD2	TRBV2	once	TRBJ2-1	TGTGCCAGCAGTGAAGCGGCCTCCGAGACTAGCGGGAGGCCTTACAATGAGCAGTTCTTC	CASSEAASETSGRPYNEQFF
-	TRBV10-3	many	TRBJ1-4	TGTGCCATCAGTGATGGCAGCGCTTCAACTAATGAAAAACTGTTTTTT	CAISDGSASTNEKLFF
-	TRBV29-1	-	TRBJ2-3	TGCAGCGTTGATCCTAGCACAGATACGCAGTATTTT	CSVDPSTDTQYF
-	TRBV5-4	-	TRBJ1-4	TGTGCCAGCAGCTTGGGGGAGTCGACTTCAAATGAAAAACTGTTTTTT	CASSLGESTSNEKLFF
TRBD2	TRBV6-1	once	TRBJ2-6	TGTGCCAGCAGTGAACGCGGGAGGATGTTGTCTGGGGCCAACGTCCTGACTTTC	CASSERGRMLSGANVLTF
-	TRBV18	-	TRBJ1-6	TGTGCCAGCTCACAAGGACGGGGCTATAATTCACCCCTCCACTTT	CASSQGRGYNSPLHF
-	TRBV6-4	-	TRBJ1-1	TGTGCCAGCAGTGACTCCAGGGTTAACACTGAAGCTTTCTTT	CASSDSRVNTEAFF